The 9 T cell receptor beta chains below come from one sample, sequenced in a study of T cell repertoires in cytomegalovirus infection. These TCRs are of unknown antigen specificity. A single record per CDR3 protein comes from TCRdb applying MiXCR to the reads. The repertoire holds 550,000 to 700,000 distinct CDR3 sequences, with just under 40% as singletons. The starting material was cultured PBMCs, obtained from culture after CMV antigen stimulation. All receptors derive from a human donor in good health (CMV status not recorded). Some clones in this sample may be carry-over from other donors' samples.

This clonotype was counted between two and nine times. The CDR3 DNA follows: TGTGCCAGTAGTACAGGGAAATTAGGCAATCAGCCCCAGCATTTT. Translating it yields CASSTGKLGNQPQHF. The chain carries TRBV19 and TRBJ1-5; D possibly corresponds to TRBD1 (5 bases). With 4 bases removed from V and 2 bases from J, the gap between germline ends came to 12 bases. This CDR3 has 15 amino acids. Germline CDR1 LNHDA, CDR2 SQIVND (reference sequence).

CDR3 sequence reads: CASNRGGSQETQYF. CDR3 DNA sequence: TGTGCCTCCAACCGGGGGGGGAGCCAAGAGACCCAGTACTTC. The J gene is TRBJ2-5, the V gene TRBV9, with 8 bases that match TRBD2. The CDR3 sequence is 14 residues long. The V and J ends lost 10 bases and 1 base, in that order; junction bases with no gene match: 9. Germline CDR1 is SGDLS and CDR2 is YYNGEE.

CDR3 sequence reads: CASSQPEGPTGHYTEAFF. For the CDR3, the DNA is TGTGCCAGCAGCCAACCCGAGGGCCCCACGGGACACTACACTGAAGCTTTCTTT. The chain combines TRBV4-2 with TRBJ1-1, with D possibly TRBD1 on 6 matching bases. The V gene's germline CDR1 is LGHNA and CDR2 YNFKEQ. V shed 2 bases and J shed 3 bases, with 22 bases lying between them. This CDR3 is 18 amino acids long.

This clonotype came up a few times. The chain combines TRBV6-6 with TRBJ2-7, with 10 bases fitting TRBD2. The CDR3 is made up of 16 amino acids. The germline CDR1 and CDR2 sequences are MNHNY and SVGAGI (reference sequence). J lost 0 bases, V lost 2 bases, and 4 bases had no gene match. The DNA of the CDR3 is TGTGCCAGCAGTTACGGAGCGGGAGGGCTCTCCTACGAGCAGTACTTC. Residues: CASSYGAGGLSYEQYF.

This clonotype was observed a handful of times. V is TRBV12-3 or TRBV12-4 and J is TRBJ1-5; D is possibly TRBD1 (6 bases). V lost 2 bases, J lost 10 bases, and 18 bases lay in between. The CDR3 is made up of 15 amino acids. The CDR3 loop is CASSLMGHQMSPQHF. The CDR3 nucleotides are TGTGCCAGCAGTTTAATGGGACACCAAATGTCACCCCAGCATTTT.

The chain has TRBV7-2 and TRBJ2-2; perhaps TRBD1 as D (5 bases). CDR1 and CDR2 (germline): SGHTA, FQGNSA. The CDR3 extends over 15 amino acids. Trimming stripped 4 bases from V and 6 bases from J, with 15 bases between. The CDR3, as DNA: TGTGCCAGCAGCTATAGGACAAGGGGTGCCGGGGAGCTGTTTTTT. This gives the protein CASSYRTRGAGELFF.

This clonotype showed up many times. The V call is TRBV7-2, the J call TRBJ1-1; D remains unclear. Germline CDR1 and CDR2: SGHTA and FQGNSA. The CDR3 loop spans 14 amino acids. The germline V and J ends were trimmed by 0 bases and 0 bases, with 5 bases remaining between them. The CDR3 DNA sequence: TGTGCCAGCAGCTTAGCGTTCGTGAACACTGAAGCTTTCTTT. This gives the protein CASSLAFVNTEAFF.

This clonotype turned up a few times. The rearrangement joins TRBV7-9 to TRBJ2-5; D gene unclear. This CDR3 is 11 amino acids long. Trimming cost V 8 bases and J 5 bases, with 9 bases left between them. Germline loops: CDR1 SEHNR, CDR2 FQNEAQ (reference sequence). The CDR3 sequence is CASHGLETQYF. CDR3 nucleotide sequence: TGTGCCAGCCATGGGTTGGAGACCCAGTACTTC.

The rearrangement joins TRBV20-1 to TRBJ2-1; D unresolved. Germline CDR1 DFQATT, CDR2 SNEGSKA (reference sequence). The germline V and J ends were trimmed by 5 bases and 6 bases, with 17 bases remaining between them. The CDR3 extends over 14 amino acids. The DNA of the CDR3 is TGCAGTGCTCGGTCCCCTGGTTCGGGCAATGAGCAGTTCTTC. This gives the protein CSARSPGSGNEQFF.